This passage covers 23 T cell receptor beta chains from one sample sequenced in a study of blood T cell repertoires in COVID-19 (dated by TCRdb to 2018 to 2021). The library was generated by the immunoSEQ multiplex PCR assay. TCRdb limited this immuneACCESS table to in-frame rearrangements with V and J called. A share of clones is missing; checked studies link under half to unresolved V genes, and the rest is unexplained. The sample table contains over 350,000 clones; only one count was recorded for roughly 91% of them. The top ten clones comprise approximately 1.2% of the sample. Sequenced sample: PBMCs or T cells enriched from blood (not recorded which). These receptors all come from a woman between 18 and 29 years old who had recovered from COVID-19.

The V call is TRBV6-5, the J call TRBJ1-6, with D hard to call. The CDR3 is 14 residues long. The germline V and J ends were trimmed by 2 bases and 9 bases, with 11 bases remaining between them. The germline V gene has CDR1 MNHEY and CDR2 SVGAGI. CDR3 region: CASSYGLEVSPLHF. CDR3 coding DNA: TGTGCCAGCAGTTACGGACTCGAGGTTTCACCCCTCCACTTT.

The rearrangement uses TRBV19 and TRBJ2-7; 7 bases align to TRBD1. Germline lookup yields CDR1 LNHDA and CDR2 SQIVND (reference sequence). The CDR3 spans 15 residues. Unmatched junction bases numbered 9, after V lost 6 bases and J lost 1 base. DNA of the CDR3: TGTGCCAGTAGCAAGAGTGGGACAGCTTCCTACGAGCAGTACTTC. It yields the protein CASSKSGTASYEQYF.

The rearrangement uses TRBV3-1 (or the pseudogene TRBV3-2) and TRBJ1-3; perhaps TRBD1 as D (5 bases). This CDR3 is 15 amino acids long. Germline V lookup: CDR1 LGHDT, CDR2 YNNKEL (reference sequence). V was pared by 3 bases and J by 11 bases, with 20 bases between. The CDR3 nucleotides read TGTGCCAGCAGCCAGAGTTCCTCGTTCTGGGGGGCCATATATTTT. It specifies CASSQSSSFWGAIYF.

This clone has just one count. The rearrangement uses TRBV6-5 and TRBJ1-6; tentatively, D is TRBD1 (6 bases). Germline CDR1 and CDR2: MNHEY and SVGAGI. The CDR3 has 15 amino acids. V lost 6 bases and J lost 8, with 17 bases in between. CDR3 bases: TGTGCCAGCAGCAAACCAGGGGTCGGGGATTCACCCCTCCACTTT. Encoded protein: CASSKPGVGDSPLHF.

The V and J genes are TRBV18 and TRBJ2-5; 8 bases map to TRBD2. Germline V gene data show CDR1 as KGHSH and CDR2 as LQKENI. The CDR3 is 14 amino acids. The J segment lost 4 bases and the V segment lost 3 bases, leaving 4 bases of the junction unmatched. DNA for the CDR3: TGTGCCAGCTCACCCGCGGGGGGATTAGAGACCCAGTACTTC. This translates into CASSPAGGLETQYF.

V gene TRBV3-1 (or the pseudogene TRBV3-2) combines with J gene TRBJ2-5, with 9 positions matching TRBD2. The length of the CDR3 is 17 residues. CDR1 is LGHDT and CDR2 is YNNKEL in the germline V gene (reference sequence). J gave up 3 bases and V 2 bases, and 10 bases lay outside the gene matches. CDR3 protein: CASSQHSGGRLKETQYF. The CDR3 coding sequence is TGTGCCAGCAGCCAACACAGCGGGGGGCGGTTAAAAGAGACCCAGTACTTC.

The chain couples TRBV30 to TRBJ1-2, with TRBD1 identical over 9 bases. The germline CDR1 and CDR2 sequences are GTSNPN and SVGIG (reference sequence). The CDR3 is 15 residues long. Trimming took 7 bases from V and 3 from J; bases not matched to a gene: 12. The DNA of the CDR3 is TGTGCCTTCGACCTTACAGGGGGCGACGACTATGGCTACACCTTC. This encodes CAFDLTGGDDYGYTF.

The V and J genes are TRBV3-1 (or the pseudogene TRBV3-2) and TRBJ2-5, with D perhaps TRBD2 (6 bases). CDR1 LGHDT and CDR2 YNNKEL come from the germline V gene (reference sequence). Trimming shortened V by 2 bases and J by 4 bases, and 20 bases separated the two germline ends. The CDR3 has 17 amino acids. CDR3 amino acids: CASSQTARGLYRETQYF. CDR3 bases: TGTGCCAGCAGCCAAACTGCCCGGGGACTGTATCGAGAGACCCAGTACTTC.

The chain is built from TRBV5-4 and TRBJ1-2, with a possible D match to TRBD1 (5 bases). V was shortened by 3 bases and J by 6 bases, with 15 bases between the two germline ends. Germline loops: CDR1 SGHNT, CDR2 YYREEE (reference sequence). The CDR3 is 14 amino acids. This chain's CDR3 is CASSSLGGADGYTF. The CDR3 coding sequence is TGTGCCAGCAGCTCTTTGGGGGGAGCCGATGGCTACACCTTC.

The chain employs TRBV19 and TRBJ2-2; TRBD2 is a possible D gene (7 bases). The CDR3 contains 15 residues. The V gene lost 8 bases and the J gene lost 7 bases, with 20 bases spanning the gap. Germline V gene lookup returns CDR1 LNHDA and CDR2 SQIVND (reference sequence). The CDR3 protein is CASRVAGARGGELFF. The CDR3 nucleotides read TGTGCCAGTCGGGTGGCGGGGGCGCGTGGCGGGGAGCTGTTTTTT.

The gene calls are TRBV30 and TRBJ1-4; no definite D call. The CDR3 is 13 residues long. V was shortened by 0 bases and J by 4 bases, with 6 bases between the two germline ends. CDR1 and CDR2 (germline): GTSNPN, SVGIG (reference sequence). CDR3 sequence: CAWSVQFNEKLFF. The CDR3 DNA reads TGTGCCTGGAGTGTCCAGTTTAATGAAAAACTGTTTTTT.

J is TRBJ2-4 and V is TRBV18; TRBD1 might be the D (6 bases). Germline values: CDR1 KGHSH, CDR2 LQKENI. The CDR3 consists of 18 residues. Trimming stripped 3 bases from V and 1 base from J, with 19 bases between. The CDR3 bases are TGTGCCAGCTCACCCCTGGGGGACACGGCCCTGGCCAAAAACATTCAGTACTTC. Amino acid sequence: CASSPLGDTALAKNIQYF.

In this sample, this clone turned up a few times. The chain joins TRBV30 to TRBJ1-4; D gene uncertain. The V gene's germline CDR1 is GTSNPN and CDR2 SVGIG (reference sequence). CDR3 size: 15 residues. V was shortened by 0 bases and J by 1 base, with 9 bases between the two germline ends. The DNA for the CDR3 is TGTGCCTGGAGTGTACTAGATGTAACTAATGAAAAACTGTTTTTT. This sequence encodes CAWSVLDVTNEKLFF.

This rearrangement joins TRBV5-1 to TRBJ1-5; D perhaps matches TRBD1 (5 bases). The germline V gene encodes CDR1 SGHRS and CDR2 YFSETQ. The CDR3 totals 14 residues. V lost 0 bases, J lost 6 bases, and 10 bases lay in between. For the CDR3, the DNA is TGCGCCAGCAGCTTGGAAGGGGCAGGTCAGCCCCAGCATTTT. Translated: CASSLEGAGQPQHF.

The V call is TRBV7-3, the J call TRBJ2-7; D is ambiguous. Trimming removed 2 bases at V and 3 bases at J, with 14 bases between. Germline V gene lookup returns CDR1 SGHTA and CDR2 FQGTGA. The CDR3 runs to 15 residues. The CDR3 region has the DNA TGTGCCAGCAGCTTAGAAGGAGCCGGAGACTACGAGCAGTACTTC. It is translated as CASSLEGAGDYEQYF.

The chain joins TRBV30 to TRBJ2-7, with D perhaps TRBD1 (6 bases). The germline V gene has CDR1 GTSNPN and CDR2 SVGIG (reference sequence). Between the trimmed V and J ends, which lost 0 bases and 6 bases, there was a span of 12 bases. The CDR3 loop spans 13 amino acids. The CDR3 region is CAWSVTGKAEQYF. CDR3 sequence (DNA): TGTGCCTGGAGTGTTACAGGGAAGGCCGAGCAGTACTTC.

This clone occurred once. CDR3 DNA: TGTGCCAGCAGTCCACCTGACAGGGTTTTGTATGAAAAACTGTTTTTT. It specifies CASSPPDRVLYEKLFF. The chain joins TRBV28 to TRBJ1-4; the match to TRBD1 covers 7 bases. Trimming at V came to 5 bases and at J to 6 bases, leaving 12 bases not matched to a gene. The CDR3 runs to 16 residues. The germline CDR1 and CDR2 sequences are MDHEN and SYDVKM.

This clone was found once. The genes are TRBV5-4 and TRBJ2-5; TRBD1 might be the D (6 bases). The V and J ends lost 4 bases and 5 bases respectively, with 18 bases between them. Germline V lookup: CDR1 SGHNT, CDR2 YYREEE (reference sequence). The CDR3 runs to 15 residues. CDR3 loop: CASSQAAGEWETQYF. The CDR3 DNA reads TGTGCCAGCAGCCAGGCCGCAGGGGAATGGGAGACCCAGTACTTC.

The chain carries TRBV9 and TRBJ2-1; perhaps TRBD1 as D (6 bases). The CDR3 covers 15 residues. From germline, CDR1 is SGDLS and CDR2 YYNGEE. Trimming removed 4 bases from V and 4 bases from J, with 15 bases in between. CDR3 nucleotide sequence: TGTGCCAGCAGCCCACAGGGAGCCTCTTACAATGAGCAGTTCTTC. Translated: CASSPQGASYNEQFF.

The CDR3 spells CAGTGTGTNTGELFF. In nucleotides, the CDR3 is TGTGCCGGGACCGGGACAGGGACAAACACCGGGGAGCTGTTTTTT. This chain uses TRBV6-5 with TRBJ2-2; 9 bases line up with TRBD1. The ends lost 11 bases at V and 2 bases at J; junction bases unmatched: 9. Germline V gives CDR1 MNHEY, CDR2 SVGAGI. The CDR3 covers 15 residues.

A few counts support this clone. The chain combines TRBV28 with TRBJ1-6, with 8 bases fitting TRBD1. The J segment lost 2 bases and the V segment lost 1 base, leaving 10 bases of the junction unmatched. Germline-derived CDR1 and CDR2 are MDHEN and SYDVKM. The CDR3 has 19 residues. The CDR3: CASSLYGQGGATYNSPLHF. The CDR3 nucleotides are TGTGCCAGCAGTTTATACGGACAGGGAGGGGCAACCTATAATTCACCCCTCCACTTT.

V usage is TRBV5-1 and J usage is TRBJ2-6; tentatively, D is TRBD1 (5 bases). The CDR3 covers 16 residues. Trimming took off 4 bases at V and 0 bases at J, with 11 bases between the two ends. Germline CDR1 is SGHRS and CDR2 is YFSETQ. The CDR3 protein is CASSPGQFSGANVLTF. The CDR3 nucleotides are TGCGCCAGCAGCCCAGGACAATTCTCTGGGGCCAACGTCCTGACTTTC.

The gene calls are TRBV27 and TRBJ1-5; maybe TRBD1 (5 bases). Germline CDR1 reads MNHEY; CDR2 reads SMNVEV (reference sequence). V was clipped by 1 base and J by 4 bases, with 11 bases between them. The CDR3 runs to 15 residues. As DNA, the CDR3 is TGTGCCAGCAGTTTATTGGGGGGGTCTAATCAGCCCCAGCATTTT. Amino acids: CASSLLGGSNQPQHF.